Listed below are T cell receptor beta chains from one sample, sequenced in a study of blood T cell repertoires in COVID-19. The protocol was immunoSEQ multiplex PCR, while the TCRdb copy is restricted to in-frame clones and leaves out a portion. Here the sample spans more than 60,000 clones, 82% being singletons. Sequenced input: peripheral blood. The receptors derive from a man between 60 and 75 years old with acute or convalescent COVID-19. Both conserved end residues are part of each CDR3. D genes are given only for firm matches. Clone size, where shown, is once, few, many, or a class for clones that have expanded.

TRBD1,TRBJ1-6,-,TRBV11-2,CASSFGTGNSPLHF,TGTGCCAGCAGCTTTGGGACAGGGAATTCACCCCTCCACTTT
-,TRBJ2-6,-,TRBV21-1,CASSKVDRPPSGANVLTF,TGTGCCAGCAGCAAAGTAGACAGACCCCCCTCTGGGGCCAACGTCCTGACTTTC
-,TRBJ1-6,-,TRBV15,CATSRGLQGGDSPLHF,TGTGCCACCAGCAGAGGACTCCAGGGAGGGGATTCACCCCTCCACTTT
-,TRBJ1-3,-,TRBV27,CAKPGGSGSGNTIYF,TGTGCCAAACCCGGAGGCAGTGGCTCTGGAAACACCATATATTTT
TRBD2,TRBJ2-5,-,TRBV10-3,CAISEAGGDQETQYF,TGTGCCATCAGTGAAGCGGGAGGAGATCAAGAGACCCAGTACTTC
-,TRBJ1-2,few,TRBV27,CASSLAGDYGYTF,TGTGCCAGCAGTTTAGCCGGGGATTATGGCTACACCTTC
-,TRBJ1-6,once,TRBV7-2,CASSPSRAGESPLHF,TGTGCCAGCAGCCCGAGTCGGGCAGGGGAATCACCCCTCCACTTT
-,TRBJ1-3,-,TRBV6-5,CASSRQRGYGNTIYF,TGTGCCAGCAGTCGGCAAAGGGGTTATGGAAACACCATATATTTT
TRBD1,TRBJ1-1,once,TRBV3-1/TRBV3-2,CASSQFDRDTEAFF,TGTGCCAGCAGCCAATTTGACAGGGACACTGAAGCTTTCTTT
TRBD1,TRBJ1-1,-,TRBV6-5,CASSYPYRGGNTEAFF,TGTGCCAGCAGTTACCCCTACAGGGGAGGGAACACTGAAGCTTTCTTT
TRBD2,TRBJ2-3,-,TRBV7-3,CASSSDAGVSTDTQYF,TGTGCCAGCAGCTCCGACGCGGGGGTTAGCACAGATACGCAGTATTTT
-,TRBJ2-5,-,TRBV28,CASSQPQGGETQYF,TGTGCCAGCAGTCAACCACAGGGTGGAGAGACCCAGTACTTC
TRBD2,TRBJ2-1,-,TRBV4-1,CASSRTSGRVRSYNEQFF,TGCGCCAGCAGCCGGACTAGCGGGAGGGTACGCTCCTACAATGAGCAGTTCTTC
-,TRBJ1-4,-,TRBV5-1,CASSPGGAINEKLFF,TGCGCCAGCAGCCCGGGGGGGGCTATTAATGAAAAACTGTTTTTT
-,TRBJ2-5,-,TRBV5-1,CASSLQETQYF,TGCGCCAGCAGCTTACAGGAGACCCAGTACTTC
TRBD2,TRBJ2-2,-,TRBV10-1,CASSEWRENGELFF,TGCGCCAGCAGTGAGTGGCGGGAGAACGGGGAGCTGTTTTTT
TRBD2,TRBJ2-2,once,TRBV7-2,CASSLTSGNTGELFF,TGTGCCAGCAGCCTTACTAGCGGTAACACCGGGGAGCTGTTTTTT
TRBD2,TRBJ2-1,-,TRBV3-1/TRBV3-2,CATGTSGSPDEQFF,TGTGCCACCGGGACTAGCGGGAGTCCCGATGAGCAGTTCTTC
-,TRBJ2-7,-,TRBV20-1,CSASSPGKSYEQYF,TGCAGTGCTAGTAGCCCGGGGAAATCCTACGAGCAGTACTTC
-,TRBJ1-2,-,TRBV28,CASSRGASGIYGYTF,TGTGCCAGCAGTAGAGGGGCGAGCGGGATCTATGGCTACACCTTC
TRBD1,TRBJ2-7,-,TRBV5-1,CASSSGTGGNEQYF,TGCGCCAGCAGCTCCGGGACAGGGGGTAACGAGCAGTACTTC
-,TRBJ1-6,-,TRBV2,CASTRVGAAEGSPLHF,TGTGCCAGCACCCGTGTTGGGGCGGCGGAAGGATCACCCCTCCACTTT
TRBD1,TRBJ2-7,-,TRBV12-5,CASGLPGGENYEQYF,TGTGCTAGTGGTCTGCCAGGGGGCGAAAATTACGAGCAGTACTTC
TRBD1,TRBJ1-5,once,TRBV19,CASSLGQGRSQPQHF,TGTGCCAGTAGTCTCGGACAGGGTCGAAGTCAGCCCCAGCATTTT